This entry lists 6 T cell receptor beta chains sequenced from one sample in a study of cytomegalovirus exposure and HLA in healthy donors. Primers included in the PCR were 60 Vbeta and 13 Jbeta primers. The method was immunoSEQ multiplex PCR; TCRdb's version includes in-frame clones alone and lacks a portion of them. The sample records fewer than 200,000 clones, about 65% being singletons. Sequences were obtained from PBMCs. Receptor source: a woman aged 18-29 years in good health and CMV-seropositive.

The V call is TRBV2, the J call TRBJ2-1; a possible D gene is TRBD2 (5 bases). This CDR3 has 10 amino acids. V was cut by 9 bases and J by 15 bases, with 15 bases left in between. Looked up from germline, CDR1 is SNHLY and CDR2 is FYNNEI. The chain's CDR3 is CASSREGRFF. In DNA form, the CDR3 reads TGTGCCAGTTCACGAGAGGGCAGGTTCTTC.

The chain is built from TRBV7-9 and TRBJ1-5; 10 bases map to TRBD1. J gave up 0 bases and V 5 bases, and 7 bases lay outside the gene matches. There are 17 residues in the CDR3. Germline V CDR1 and CDR2: SEHNR, FQNEAQ (reference sequence). CDR3 coding DNA: TGTGCCAGCAGCCGAACGGACAGGGGGAATAGCAATCAGCCCCAGCATTTT. Translated: CASSRTDRGNSNQPQHF.

This chain links TRBV19 with TRBJ2-3; 10 bases map to TRBD2. V dropped 5 bases and J dropped 3; count of bases not matched to a gene: 5. CDR3 size: 15 residues. CDR1 and CDR2 (germline): LNHDA, SQIVND (reference sequence). CDR3 amino acids: CASSGLAGDTDTQYF. The CDR3 DNA is TGTGCCAGTAGTGGCCTAGCGGGAGATACAGATACGCAGTATTTT.

The chain uses TRBV5-1 and TRBJ1-3; weak D call: TRBD1 (5 bases). V was shortened by 1 base and J by 2 bases, with 10 bases between the two germline ends. The germline V gene has CDR1 SGHRS and CDR2 YFSETQ. CDR3 length: 15 residues. CDR3 protein: CASSLRRAPGNTIYF. As DNA, the CDR3 is TGCGCCAGCAGCTTGCGCAGGGCCCCTGGAAACACCATATATTTT. The complete variable domain, with remaining parts taken from reference TRBV5-1 and TRBJ1-3, reads KAGVTQTPRYLIKTRGQQVTLSCSPISGHRSVSWYQQTPGQGLQFLFEYFSETQRNKGNFPGRFSGRQFSNSRSEMNVSTLELGDSALYLCASSLRRAPGNTIYFGEGSWLTVV.

This chain uses TRBV30 with TRBJ1-5; D remains ambiguous. CDR1 GTSNPN and CDR2 SVGIG come from the germline V gene (reference sequence). V dropped 3 bases and J dropped 0 bases, with 6 bases sitting between them. This CDR3 comprises 13 residues. The CDR3 nucleotides are TGTGCCTGGAGCCCCTATAGCAATCAGCCCCAGCATTTT. This translates into CAWSPYSNQPQHF. The whole variable domain, filled in from reference TRBV30 and TRBJ1-5, reads SQTIHQWPATLVQPVGSPLSLECTVEGTSNPNLYWYRQAAGRGLQLLFYSVGIGQISSEVPQNLSASRPQDRQFILSSKKLLLSDSGFYLCAWSPYSNQPQHFGDGTRLSIL.

This clone was picked up many times. The J gene is TRBJ2-1, the V gene TRBV6-4, with D possibly matching TRBD2 (7 bases). V was pared by 6 bases and J by 5 bases, with 17 bases between. The CDR3 extends over 15 amino acids. Looked up from germline, CDR1 is MRHNA and CDR2 is SNTAGT. The CDR3 DNA reads TGTGCCAGCAGCCCCCGGGCGGGGGCCGACAATGAGCAGTTCTTC. Translating gives CASSPRAGADNEQFF.